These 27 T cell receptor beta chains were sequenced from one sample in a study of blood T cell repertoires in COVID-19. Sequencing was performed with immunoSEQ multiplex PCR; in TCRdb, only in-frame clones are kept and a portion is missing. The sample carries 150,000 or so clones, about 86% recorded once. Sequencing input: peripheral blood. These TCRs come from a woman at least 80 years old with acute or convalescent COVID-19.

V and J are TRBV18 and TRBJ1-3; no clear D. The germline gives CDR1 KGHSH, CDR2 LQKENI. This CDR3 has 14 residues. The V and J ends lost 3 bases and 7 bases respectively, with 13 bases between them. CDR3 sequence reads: CASSPGFPENTIYF. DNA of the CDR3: TGTGCCAGCTCACCTGGGTTCCCGGAGAACACCATATATTTT.

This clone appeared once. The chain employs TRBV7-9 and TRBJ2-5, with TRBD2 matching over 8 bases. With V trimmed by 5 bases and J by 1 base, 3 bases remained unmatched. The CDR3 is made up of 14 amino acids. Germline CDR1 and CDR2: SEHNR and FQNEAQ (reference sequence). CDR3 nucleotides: TGTGCCAGCAGCGCGGGACTAGTCCAAGAGACCCAGTACTTC. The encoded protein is CASSAGLVQETQYF.

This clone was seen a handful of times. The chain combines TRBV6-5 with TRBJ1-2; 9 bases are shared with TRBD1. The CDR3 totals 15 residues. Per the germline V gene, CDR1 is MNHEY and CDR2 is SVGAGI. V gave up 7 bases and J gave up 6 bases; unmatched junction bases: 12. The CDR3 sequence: CASTRLGQGPHGYTF. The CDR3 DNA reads TGTGCCAGCACCAGATTGGGACAGGGACCACATGGCTACACCTTC.

The CDR3 DNA follows: TGTGCCAGCAGCTACGAAAGGACAGGGTCGAATGAGCAGTTCTTC. Amino acids: CASSYERTGSNEQFF. The chain employs TRBV7-9 and TRBJ2-1; TRBD1 aligns across 8 bases. This CDR3 has 15 amino acids. Trimming removed 4 bases from V and 7 bases from J; junction bases left unmatched: 9. The V gene's germline CDR1 is SEHNR and CDR2 FQNEAQ (reference sequence).

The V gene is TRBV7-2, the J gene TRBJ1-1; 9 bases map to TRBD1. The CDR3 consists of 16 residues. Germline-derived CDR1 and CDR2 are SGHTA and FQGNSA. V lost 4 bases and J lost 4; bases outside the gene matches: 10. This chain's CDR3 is CASSSKQGAGATEAFF. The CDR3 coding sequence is TGTGCCAGCAGCTCAAAACAGGGGGCCGGGGCCACTGAAGCTTTCTTT.

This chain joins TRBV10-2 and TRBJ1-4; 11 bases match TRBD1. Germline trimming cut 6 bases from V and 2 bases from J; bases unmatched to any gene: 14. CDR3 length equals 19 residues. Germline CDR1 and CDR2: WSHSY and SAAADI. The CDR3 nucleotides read TGCGCCAGCAGACCCGGGACAGGGGGTGTGGCTGGGACTAATGAAAAACTGTTTTTT. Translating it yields CASRPGTGGVAGTNEKLFF.

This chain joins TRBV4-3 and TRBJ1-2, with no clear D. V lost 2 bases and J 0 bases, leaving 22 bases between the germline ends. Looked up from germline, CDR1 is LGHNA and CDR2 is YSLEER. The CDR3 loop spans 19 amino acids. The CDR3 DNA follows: TGCGCCAGCAGCCAATTTTCGGAGTTAAGGCTGGATTCTAACTATGGCTACACCTTC. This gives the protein CASSQFSELRLDSNYGYTF.

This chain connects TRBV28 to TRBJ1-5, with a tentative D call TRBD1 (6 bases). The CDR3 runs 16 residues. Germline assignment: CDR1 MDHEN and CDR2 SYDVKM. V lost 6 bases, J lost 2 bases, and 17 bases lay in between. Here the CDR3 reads CASRGRGNTGNQPQHF. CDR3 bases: TGTGCCAGCAGGGGGAGGGGGAATACGGGCAATCAGCCCCAGCATTTT.

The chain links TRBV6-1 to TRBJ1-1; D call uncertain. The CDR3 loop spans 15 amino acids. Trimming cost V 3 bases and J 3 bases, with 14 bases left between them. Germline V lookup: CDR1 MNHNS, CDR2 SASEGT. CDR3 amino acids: CASSDAVAADTEAFF. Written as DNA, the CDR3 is TGTGCCAGCAGTGACGCGGTCGCTGCGGACACTGAAGCTTTCTTT.

The CDR3 nucleotides are TGTGCCAGCAGTTTTGCGACTAGCGGGATGGATGAGCAGTTCTTC. This codes for CASSFATSGMDEQFF. V usage is TRBV28 and J usage is TRBJ2-1; 11 bases line up with TRBD2. The CDR3 has 15 residues. In germline, CDR1 is MDHEN, CDR2 SYDVKM. V lost 3 bases to trimming and J lost 8 bases; unmatched junction nucleotides: 6.

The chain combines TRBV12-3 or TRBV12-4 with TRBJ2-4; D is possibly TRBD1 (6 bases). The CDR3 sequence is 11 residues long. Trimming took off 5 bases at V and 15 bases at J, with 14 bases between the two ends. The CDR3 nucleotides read TGTGCCAGCAGTCTTACAGGGCCAGCGTACTTC. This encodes CASSLTGPAYF.

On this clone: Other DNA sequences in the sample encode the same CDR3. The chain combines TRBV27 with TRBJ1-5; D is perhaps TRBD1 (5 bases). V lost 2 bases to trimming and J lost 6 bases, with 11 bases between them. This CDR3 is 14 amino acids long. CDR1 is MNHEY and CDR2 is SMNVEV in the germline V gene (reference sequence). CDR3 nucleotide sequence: TGTGCCAGCAGTTTAGGCAGGGTTGGTCAGCCCCAGCATTTT. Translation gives CASSLGRVGQPQHF.

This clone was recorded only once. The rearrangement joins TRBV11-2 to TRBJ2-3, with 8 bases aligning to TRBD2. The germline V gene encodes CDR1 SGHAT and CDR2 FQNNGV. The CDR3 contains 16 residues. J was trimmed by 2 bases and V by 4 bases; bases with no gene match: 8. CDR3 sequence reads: CASSSLKAGVTDTQYF. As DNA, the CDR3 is TGTGCCAGCAGCTCCCTTAAAGCGGGGGTCACAGATACGCAGTATTTT.

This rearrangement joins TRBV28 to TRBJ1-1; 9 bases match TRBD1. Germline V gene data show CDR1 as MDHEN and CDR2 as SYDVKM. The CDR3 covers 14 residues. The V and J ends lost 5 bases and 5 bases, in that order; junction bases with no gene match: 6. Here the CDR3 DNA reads TGTGCCAGCAGTGCGACAGGGGGAAGTACTGAAGCTTTCTTT. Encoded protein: CASSATGGSTEAFF.

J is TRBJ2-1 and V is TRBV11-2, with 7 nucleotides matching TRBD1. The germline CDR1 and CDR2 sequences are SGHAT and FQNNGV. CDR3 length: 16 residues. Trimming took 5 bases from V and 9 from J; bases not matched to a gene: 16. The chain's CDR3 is CASSPAPQTGFIEQFF. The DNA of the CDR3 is TGTGCCAGCAGCCCCGCACCCCAGACAGGGTTTATTGAGCAGTTCTTC.

The CDR3 is CASSPTGLSYEQYF. The CDR3 DNA reads TGTGCCAGCAGCCCCACGGGACTCAGCTACGAGCAGTACTTC. The chain joins TRBV28 to TRBJ2-7; weak D call: TRBD2 (6 bases). Trimming shortened V by 6 bases and J by 3 bases, and 15 bases separated the two germline ends. There are 14 residues in the CDR3. Per the germline V gene, CDR1 is MDHEN and CDR2 is SYDVKM.

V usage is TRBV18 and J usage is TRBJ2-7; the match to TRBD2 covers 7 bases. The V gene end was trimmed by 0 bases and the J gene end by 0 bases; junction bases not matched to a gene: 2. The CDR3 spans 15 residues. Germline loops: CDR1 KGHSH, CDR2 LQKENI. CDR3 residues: CASSPPGDYSYEQYF. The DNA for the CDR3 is TGTGCCAGCTCACCACCAGGGGACTACTCCTACGAGCAGTACTTC.

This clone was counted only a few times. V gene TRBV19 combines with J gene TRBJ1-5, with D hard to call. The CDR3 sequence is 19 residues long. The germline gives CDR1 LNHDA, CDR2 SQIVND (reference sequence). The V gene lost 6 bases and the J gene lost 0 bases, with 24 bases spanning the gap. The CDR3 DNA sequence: TGTGCCAGTAGGAAAACGCCGGGTCCACTAAGATATAGCAATCAGCCCCAGCATTTT. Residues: CASRKTPGPLRYSNQPQHF.

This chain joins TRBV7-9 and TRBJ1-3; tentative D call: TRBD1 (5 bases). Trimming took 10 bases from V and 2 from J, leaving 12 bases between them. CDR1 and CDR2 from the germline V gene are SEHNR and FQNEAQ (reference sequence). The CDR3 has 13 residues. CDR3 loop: CATRGGAGNTIYF. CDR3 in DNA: TGTGCCACCCGTGGGGGGGCTGGAAACACCATATATTTT.

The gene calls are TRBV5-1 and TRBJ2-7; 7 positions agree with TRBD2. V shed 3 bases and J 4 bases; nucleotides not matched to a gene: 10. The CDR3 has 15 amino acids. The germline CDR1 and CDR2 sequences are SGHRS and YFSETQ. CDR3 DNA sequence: TGCGCCAGCAGCTCCCAATCCAGGGAGGGTTACGAGCAGTACTTC. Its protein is CASSSQSREGYEQYF.

CDR3: CASSFRGGELFF. CDR3 sequence (DNA): TGTGCCAGCAGTTTTAGGGGGGGGGAGCTGTTTTTT. The chain employs TRBV27 and TRBJ2-2, with D tentatively TRBD1 (6 bases). V gave up 3 bases and J gave up 8 bases, with 7 bases separating them. This CDR3 region has 12 residues. Germline loops: CDR1 MNHEY, CDR2 SMNVEV (reference sequence).

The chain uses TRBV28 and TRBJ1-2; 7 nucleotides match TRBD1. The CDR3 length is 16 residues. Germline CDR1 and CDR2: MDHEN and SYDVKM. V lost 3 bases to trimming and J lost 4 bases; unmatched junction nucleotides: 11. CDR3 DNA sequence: TGTGCCAGCAGTTTGTCCCCGGGACAGAACTTCTATGGCTACACCTTC. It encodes CASSLSPGQNFYGYTF.

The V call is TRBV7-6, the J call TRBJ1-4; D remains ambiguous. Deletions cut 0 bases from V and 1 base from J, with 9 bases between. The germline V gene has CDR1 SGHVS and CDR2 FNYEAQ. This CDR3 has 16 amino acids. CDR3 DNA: TGTGCCAGCAGCTTAGCCTCGCAGAAAACTAATGAAAAACTGTTTTTT. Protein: CASSLASQKTNEKLFF.

The CDR3 nucleotides read TGTGCCAGCAGCACCGAAACAGGGGCGGGTTTGAACGGGGAGCTGTTTTTT. It yields the protein CASSTETGAGLNGELFF. The chain recombines TRBV7-8 with TRBJ2-2; 7 bases agree with TRBD1. V dropped 5 bases and J dropped 7; count of bases not matched to a gene: 16. The CDR3 runs 17 residues. The germline V gene has CDR1 SGHVS and CDR2 FQNEAQ.

DNA for the CDR3: TGTGCCAGCAGCCAAGATAGGCACACGCTCCGGACAGGGGCAGAGCAGTTCTTC. The encoded protein is CASSQDRHTLRTGAEQFF. The V call is TRBV14, the J call TRBJ2-1; TRBD1 matches at 9 bases. The CDR3 extends over 18 amino acids. Germline CDR1 reads SGHDN; CDR2 reads FVKESK. V trimming: 0 bases; J trimming: 10 bases; junction bases outside the gene matches: 16.

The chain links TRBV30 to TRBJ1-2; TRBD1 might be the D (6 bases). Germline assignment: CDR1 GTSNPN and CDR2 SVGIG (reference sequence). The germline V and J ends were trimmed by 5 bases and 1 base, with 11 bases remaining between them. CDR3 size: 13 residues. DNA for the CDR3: TGTGCCTGGGCCGGGACACTTAACTATGGCTACACCTTC. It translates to CAWAGTLNYGYTF.

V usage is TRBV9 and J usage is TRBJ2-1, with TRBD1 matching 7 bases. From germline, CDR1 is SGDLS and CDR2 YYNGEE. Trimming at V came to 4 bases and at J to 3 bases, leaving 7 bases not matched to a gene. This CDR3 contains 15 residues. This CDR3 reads CASSPRTGGYNEQFF. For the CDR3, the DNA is TGTGCCAGCAGCCCCCGGACAGGAGGCTACAATGAGCAGTTCTTC.